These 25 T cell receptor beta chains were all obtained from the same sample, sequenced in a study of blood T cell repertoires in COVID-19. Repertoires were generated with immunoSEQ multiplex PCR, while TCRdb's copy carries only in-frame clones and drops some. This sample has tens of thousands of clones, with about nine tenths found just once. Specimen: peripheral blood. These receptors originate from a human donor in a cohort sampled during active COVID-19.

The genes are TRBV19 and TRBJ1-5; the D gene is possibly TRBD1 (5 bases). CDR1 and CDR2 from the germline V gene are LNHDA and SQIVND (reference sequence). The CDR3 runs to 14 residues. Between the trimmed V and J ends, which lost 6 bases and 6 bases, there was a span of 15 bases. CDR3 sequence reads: CASSSGQGVQPQHF. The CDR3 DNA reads TGTGCCAGTAGCTCCGGGCAGGGTGTTCAGCCCCAGCATTTT.

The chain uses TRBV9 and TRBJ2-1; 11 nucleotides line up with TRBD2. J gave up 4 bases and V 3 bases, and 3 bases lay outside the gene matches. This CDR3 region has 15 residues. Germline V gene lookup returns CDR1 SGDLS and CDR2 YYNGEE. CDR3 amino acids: CASSARLAGYNEQFF. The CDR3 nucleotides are TGTGCCAGCAGCGCTCGACTAGCGGGGTACAATGAGCAGTTCTTC.

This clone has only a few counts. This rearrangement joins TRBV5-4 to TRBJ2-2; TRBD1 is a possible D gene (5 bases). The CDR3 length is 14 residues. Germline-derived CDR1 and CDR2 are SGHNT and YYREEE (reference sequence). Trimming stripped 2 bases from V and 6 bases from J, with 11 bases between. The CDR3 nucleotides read TGTGCCAGCAGCTTATCAGGGTCAGCCGGGGAGCTGTTTTTT. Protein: CASSLSGSAGELFF.

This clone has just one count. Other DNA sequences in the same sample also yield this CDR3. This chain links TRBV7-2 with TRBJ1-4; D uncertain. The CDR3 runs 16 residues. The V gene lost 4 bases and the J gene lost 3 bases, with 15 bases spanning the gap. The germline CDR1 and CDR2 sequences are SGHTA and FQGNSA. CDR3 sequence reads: CASSSDIRRANEKLFF. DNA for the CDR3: TGTGCCAGCAGCTCTGATATCCGGAGGGCTAATGAAAAACTGTTTTTT.

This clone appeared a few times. The CDR3 DNA follows: TGTGCCAGCAGCGCCCTTGCGGCCCCGCACGAGCAGTACTTC. Residues: CASSALAAPHEQYF. The V call is TRBV5-4, the J call TRBJ2-7; D remains ambiguous. V lost 4 bases and J lost 5, with 16 bases in between. The CDR3 has 14 amino acids. Per germline, CDR1 SGHNT and CDR2 YYREEE (reference sequence).

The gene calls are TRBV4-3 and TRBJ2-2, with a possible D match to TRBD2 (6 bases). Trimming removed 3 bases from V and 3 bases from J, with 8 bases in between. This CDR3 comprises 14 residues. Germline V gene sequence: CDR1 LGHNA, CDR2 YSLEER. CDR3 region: CASSQGLYTGELFF. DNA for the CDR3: TGCGCCAGCAGCCAGGGACTGTACACCGGGGAGCTGTTTTTT.

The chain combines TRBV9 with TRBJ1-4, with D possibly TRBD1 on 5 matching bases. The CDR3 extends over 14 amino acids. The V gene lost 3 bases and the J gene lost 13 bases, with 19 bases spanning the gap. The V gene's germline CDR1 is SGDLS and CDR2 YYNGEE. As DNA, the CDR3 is TGTGCCAGCAGCGCGGGGGACGGACCCTTTTCACTGTTTTTT. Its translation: CASSAGDGPFSLFF.

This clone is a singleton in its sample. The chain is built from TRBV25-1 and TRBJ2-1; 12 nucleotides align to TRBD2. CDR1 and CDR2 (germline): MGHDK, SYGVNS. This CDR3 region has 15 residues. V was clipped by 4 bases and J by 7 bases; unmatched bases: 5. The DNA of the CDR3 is TGTGCCAGCAGTGGCCCTAGCGGGAGGGTTAATGAGCAGTTCTTC. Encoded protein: CASSGPSGRVNEQFF.

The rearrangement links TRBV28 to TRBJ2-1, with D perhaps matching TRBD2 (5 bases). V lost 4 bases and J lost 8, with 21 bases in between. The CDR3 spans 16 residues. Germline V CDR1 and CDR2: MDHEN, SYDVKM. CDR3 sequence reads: CASSWSGRGTQYEQFF. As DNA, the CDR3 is TGTGCCAGCAGTTGGTCGGGGAGAGGAACACAATATGAGCAGTTCTTC.

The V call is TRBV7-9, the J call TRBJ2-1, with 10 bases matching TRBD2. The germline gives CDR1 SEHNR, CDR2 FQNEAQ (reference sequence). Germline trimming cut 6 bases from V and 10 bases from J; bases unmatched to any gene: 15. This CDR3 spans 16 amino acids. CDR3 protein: CASSYVPGLAIQEQFF. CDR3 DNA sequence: TGTGCCAGCAGTTATGTGCCGGGACTAGCGATTCAGGAGCAGTTCTTC.

The CDR3 sequence is CASSSGLAATQETQYF. The CDR3 region has the DNA TGTGCCAGCTCATCTGGACTAGCGGCTACGCAAGAGACCCAGTACTTC. The J gene is TRBJ2-5, the V gene TRBV18, with TRBD2 matching over 10 bases. CDR3 length equals 16 residues. The V gene end was trimmed by 5 bases and the J gene end by 2 bases; junction bases not matched to a gene: 8. Germline V CDR1 and CDR2: KGHSH, LQKENI.

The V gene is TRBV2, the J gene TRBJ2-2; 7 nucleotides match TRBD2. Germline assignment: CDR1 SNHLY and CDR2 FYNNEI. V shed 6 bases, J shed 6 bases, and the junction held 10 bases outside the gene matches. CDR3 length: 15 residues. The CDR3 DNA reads TGTGCCAGCAGCCTGGGAGGGGTAATGCCCGGGGAGCTGTTTTTT. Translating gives CASSLGGVMPGELFF. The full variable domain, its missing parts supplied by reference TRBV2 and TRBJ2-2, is EPEVTQTPSHQVTQMGQEVILRCVPISNHLYFYWYRQILGQKVEFLVSFYNNEISEKSEIFDDQFSVERPDGSNFTLKIRSTKLEDSAMYFCASSLGGVMPGELFFGEGSRLTVL.

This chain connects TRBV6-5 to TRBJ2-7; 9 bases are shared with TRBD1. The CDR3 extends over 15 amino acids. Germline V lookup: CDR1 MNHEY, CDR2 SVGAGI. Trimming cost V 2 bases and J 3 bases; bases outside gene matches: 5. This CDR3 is CASSYPTGQGYEQYF. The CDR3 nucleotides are TGTGCCAGCAGTTACCCCACGGGACAGGGCTACGAGCAGTACTTC.

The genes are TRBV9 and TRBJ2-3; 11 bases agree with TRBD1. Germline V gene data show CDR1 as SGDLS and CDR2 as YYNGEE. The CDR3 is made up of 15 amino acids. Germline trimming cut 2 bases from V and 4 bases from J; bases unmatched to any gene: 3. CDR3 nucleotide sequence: TGTGCCAGCAGCGTCCTGGGACAGGGGGCAGATACGCAGTATTTT. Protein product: CASSVLGQGADTQYF.

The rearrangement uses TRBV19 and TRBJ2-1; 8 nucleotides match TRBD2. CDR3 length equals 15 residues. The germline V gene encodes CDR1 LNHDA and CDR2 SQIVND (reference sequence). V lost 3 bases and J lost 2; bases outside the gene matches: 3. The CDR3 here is CASSIQAGAYNEQFF. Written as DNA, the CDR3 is TGTGCCAGTAGTATCCAAGCGGGGGCCTACAATGAGCAGTTCTTC.

The CDR3: CSVGDRGSQPQHF. CDR3 DNA: TGCAGCGTTGGGGACAGGGGGTCTCAGCCCCAGCATTTT. V gene TRBV29-1 combines with J gene TRBJ1-5; TRBD1 agrees at 11 bases. The CDR3 has 13 amino acids. Losses at the gene ends were 4 bases for V and 6 bases for J; bases not matched to a gene: 2. The germline V gene encodes CDR1 SQVTM and CDR2 ANQGSEA.

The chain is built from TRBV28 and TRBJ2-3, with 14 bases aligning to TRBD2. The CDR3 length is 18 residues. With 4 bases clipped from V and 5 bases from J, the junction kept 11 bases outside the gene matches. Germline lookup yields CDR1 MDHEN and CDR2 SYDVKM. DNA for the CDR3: TGTGCCAGCAGTTCGGACCCAAGACTAGCGGGAGGGCAAGATACGCAGTATTTT. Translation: CASSSDPRLAGGQDTQYF.

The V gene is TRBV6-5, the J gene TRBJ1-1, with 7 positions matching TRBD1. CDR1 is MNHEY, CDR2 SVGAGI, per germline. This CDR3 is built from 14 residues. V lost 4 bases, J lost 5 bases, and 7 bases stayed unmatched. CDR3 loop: CASSLLQGPTEAFF. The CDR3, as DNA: TGTGCCAGCAGTTTATTACAGGGGCCGACTGAAGCTTTCTTT.

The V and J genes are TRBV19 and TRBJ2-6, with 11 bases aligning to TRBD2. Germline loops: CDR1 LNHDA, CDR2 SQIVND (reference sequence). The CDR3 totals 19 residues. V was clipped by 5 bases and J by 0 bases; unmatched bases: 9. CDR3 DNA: TGTGCCAGTAGTCTCTTACTAGCGGGAGACTTCTCTGGGGCCAACGTCCTGACTTTC. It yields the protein CASSLLLAGDFSGANVLTF.

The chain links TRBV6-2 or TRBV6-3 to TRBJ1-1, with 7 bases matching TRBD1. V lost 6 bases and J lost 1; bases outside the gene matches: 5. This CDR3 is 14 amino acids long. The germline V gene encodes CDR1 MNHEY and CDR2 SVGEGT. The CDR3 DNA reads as TGTGCCAGCAGCCTGGGACAGCCGAACACTGAAGCTTTCTTT. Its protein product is CASSLGQPNTEAFF.

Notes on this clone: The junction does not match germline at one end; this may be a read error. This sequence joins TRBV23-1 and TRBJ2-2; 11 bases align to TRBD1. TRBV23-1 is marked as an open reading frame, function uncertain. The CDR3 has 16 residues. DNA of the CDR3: TGCGCCAGCAGTCAATCCCGGGACAGGGGGATACGGGGAGCTGTTTTT. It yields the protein CASSQSRDRGIRGAVF.

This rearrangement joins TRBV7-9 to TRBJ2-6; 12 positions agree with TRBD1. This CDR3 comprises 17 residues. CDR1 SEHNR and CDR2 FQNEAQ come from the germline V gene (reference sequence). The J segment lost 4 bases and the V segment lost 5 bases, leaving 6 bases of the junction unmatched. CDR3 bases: TGTGCCAGCAGCCCGGGACAGGGGGCGCCCGGGGCCAACGTCCTGACTTTC. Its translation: CASSPGQGAPGANVLTF.

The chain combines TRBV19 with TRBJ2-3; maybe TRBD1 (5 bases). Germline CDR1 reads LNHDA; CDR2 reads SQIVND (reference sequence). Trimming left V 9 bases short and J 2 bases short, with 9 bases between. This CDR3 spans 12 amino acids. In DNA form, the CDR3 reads TGTGCCAGCCAGGGTCTCACAGATACGCAGTATTTT. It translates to CASQGLTDTQYF. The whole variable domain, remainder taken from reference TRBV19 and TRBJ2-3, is DGGITQSPKYLFRKEGQNVTLSCEQNLNHDAMYWYRQDPGQGLRLIYYSQIVNDFQKGDIAEGYSVSREKKESFPLTVTSAQKNPTAFYLCASQGLTDTQYFGPGTRLTVL.

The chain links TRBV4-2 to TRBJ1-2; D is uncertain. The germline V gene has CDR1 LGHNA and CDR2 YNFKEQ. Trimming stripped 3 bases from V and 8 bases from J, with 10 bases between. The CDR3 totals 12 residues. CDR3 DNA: TGTGCCAGCAGCCATCAGGATGGCGGCTACACCTTC. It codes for CASSHQDGGYTF.

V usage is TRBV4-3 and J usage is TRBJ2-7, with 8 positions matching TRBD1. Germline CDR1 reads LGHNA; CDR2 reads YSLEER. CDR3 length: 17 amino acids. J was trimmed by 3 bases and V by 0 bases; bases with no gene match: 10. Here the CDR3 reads CASSQDLFPGGFYEQYF. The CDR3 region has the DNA TGCGCCAGCAGCCAAGATCTCTTTCCAGGGGGCTTCTACGAGCAGTACTTC.